This is a list of T cell receptor beta chains from one sample in a study of Graves' ophthalmopathy and Graves' hyperthyroidism. TCRdb re-analysed the multiplex PCR reads in MiXCR, keeping a single row per CDR3 protein. The table records just over 400,000 distinct CDR3 sequences, more than 20% of them present only once. Sequencing was performed on peripheral blood. Source of these receptors: a woman aged 18-35 years with stable Graves' hyperthyroidism. The CDR3 runs from the conserved cysteine through the conserved F or W. The D gene is left open where the match is weak. The size field is filled for only some rows; it gives once, few, many or a size class.

len: 15
d_gene: TRBD1
abundance: many
j_gene: TRBJ1-5
v_gene: TRBV29-1
CDR3nt: TGCAGCGTTGAAGATGGGGCAGGGGGCGCGCAGCCCCAGCATTTT
CDR3aa: CSVEDGAGGAQPQHF

len: 18
d_gene: .
abundance: many
j_gene: TRBJ2-2
v_gene: TRBV24-1
CDR3nt: TGTGCCACCAGTGATTTTAGCGTCCTAAGGGCGGGCACCGGGGAGCTGTTTTTT
CDR3aa: CATSDFSVLRAGTGELFF

len: 16
d_gene: .
abundance: .
j_gene: TRBJ2-7
v_gene: TRBV6-1
CDR3nt: TGTGCCAGCAGTGAATTACCCTCCGGGACCAGACACGAGCAGTACTTC
CDR3aa: CASSELPSGTRHEQYF

len: 14
d_gene: .
abundance: .
j_gene: TRBJ1-2
v_gene: TRBV12-3/TRBV12-4
CDR3nt: TGTGCCAGCAAGCCCTTAGCCGGTAGCTATGGCTACACCTTC
CDR3aa: CASKPLAGSYGYTF

len: 15
d_gene: TRBD2
abundance: many
j_gene: TRBJ2-5
v_gene: TRBV15
CDR3nt: TGTGCCACCAGCAGAGAACCTAGCGGGAGTGAGACCCAGTACTTC
CDR3aa: CATSREPSGSETQYF

len: 16
d_gene: TRBD1
abundance: many
j_gene: TRBJ2-5
v_gene: TRBV20-1
CDR3nt: TGCAGTGCTAGAGGGGGTTGGGACAGGGGGTACGAGACCCAGTACTTC
CDR3aa: CSARGGWDRGYETQYF

len: 14
d_gene: .
abundance: .
j_gene: TRBJ2-6
v_gene: TRBV19
CDR3nt: TGTGCCAGTAGTAGCCGGGGTGGGGCCAACGTCCTGACTTTC
CDR3aa: CASSSRGGANVLTF

len: 13
d_gene: .
abundance: many
j_gene: TRBJ1-1
v_gene: TRBV28
CDR3nt: TGTGCCAGCACCTCTGTTACTCCGTTCGAAGCTTTCTTT
CDR3aa: CASTSVTPFEAFF

len: 14
d_gene: .
abundance: many
j_gene: TRBJ2-5
v_gene: TRBV11-2
CDR3nt: TGTGCCAGCAGCTTAGAACCCCCCCAACAGACCCAGTACTTC
CDR3aa: CASSLEPPQQTQYF

len: 16
d_gene: TRBD1
abundance: many
j_gene: TRBJ1-1
v_gene: TRBV4-2
CDR3nt: TGTGCCAGCAGCCAATGGCAGGACAGGGTGAACACTGAAGCTTTCTTT
CDR3aa: CASSQWQDRVNTEAFF

len: 12
d_gene: .
abundance: many
j_gene: TRBJ2-5
v_gene: TRBV6-1
CDR3nt: TGTGCCAGCAGTGAACGAAGAGAGACCCAGTACTTC
CDR3aa: CASSERRETQYF

len: 14
d_gene: .
abundance: .
j_gene: TRBJ1-2
v_gene: TRBV12-3/TRBV12-4
CDR3nt: TGTGCCAGCAGTTTATCCGCAAGGGTAGCTGGCTACACCTTC
CDR3aa: CASSLSARVAGYTF

len: 17
d_gene: TRBD1
abundance: many
j_gene: TRBJ1-1
v_gene: TRBV5-1
CDR3nt: TGCGCCAGCAGCCCTCGTCCCGGGACAGGGATGAACACTGAAGCTTTCTTT
CDR3aa: CASSPRPGTGMNTEAFF

len: 15
d_gene: TRBD1
abundance: .
j_gene: TRBJ1-1
v_gene: TRBV5-6
CDR3nt: TGTGCCAGCAGCTTGGCCCAGGGGGTCAACACTGAAGCTTTCTTT
CDR3aa: CASSLAQGVNTEAFF

len: 13
d_gene: .
abundance: many
j_gene: TRBJ1-5
v_gene: TRBV15
CDR3nt: TGTGCCACCAGCAGAGATACTGATCAGCCCCAGCATTTT
CDR3aa: CATSRDTDQPQHF

len: 19
d_gene: TRBD2
abundance: once
j_gene: TRBJ2-4
v_gene: TRBV12-3/TRBV12-4
CDR3nt: TGTGCCAGCAGTGAAAGGACTAGCGGGAAATACTTATCCAAAAACATTCAGTACTTC
CDR3aa: CASSERTSGKYLSKNIQYF

len: 15
d_gene: .
abundance: many
j_gene: TRBJ2-7
v_gene: TRBV30
CDR3nt: TGTGCCTGGAGCGCGGTGGGGTGGAGGTCCTACGAGCAGTACTTC
CDR3aa: CAWSAVGWRSYEQYF

len: 15
d_gene: .
abundance: many
j_gene: TRBJ1-2
v_gene: TRBV4-3
CDR3nt: TGCGCCAGCAGCCAAGAGACAGGTGCTAACTATGGCTACACCTTC
CDR3aa: CASSQETGANYGYTF

len: 13
d_gene: TRBD1
abundance: many
j_gene: TRBJ2-7
v_gene: TRBV2
CDR3nt: TGTGCCAGCAGTGAGGGACAGGACTACGAGCAGTACTTC
CDR3aa: CASSEGQDYEQYF

len: 14
d_gene: .
abundance: many
j_gene: TRBJ2-7
v_gene: TRBV2
CDR3nt: TGTGCCAGCAGGGCCGGGACCGTCCTTTACGAGCAGTACTTC
CDR3aa: CASRAGTVLYEQYF

len: 15
d_gene: .
abundance: many
j_gene: TRBJ1-5
v_gene: TRBV12-3/TRBV12-4
CDR3nt: TGTGCCAGCAGTGGGACACAGGTGACCAATCAGCCCCAGCATTTT
CDR3aa: CASSGTQVTNQPQHF

len: 16
d_gene: TRBD1
abundance: many
j_gene: TRBJ1-2
v_gene: TRBV27
CDR3nt: TGTGCCAGCAGACAGGACAGGGGGAAGGTCGGAGACGGCTACACCTTC
CDR3aa: CASRQDRGKVGDGYTF

len: 14
d_gene: .
abundance: many
j_gene: TRBJ1-5
v_gene: TRBV27
CDR3nt: TGTGCCAGCAGTCTCCGGGACGCCAATCAGCCCCAGCATTTT
CDR3aa: CASSLRDANQPQHF

len: 16
d_gene: .
abundance: .
j_gene: TRBJ1-1
v_gene: TRBV6-5
CDR3nt: TGTGCCAGCAGTTACTCGGGAGTAGGTATGAACACTGAAGCTTTCTTT
CDR3aa: CASSYSGVGMNTEAFF

len: 15
d_gene: TRBD2
abundance: many
j_gene: TRBJ2-5
v_gene: TRBV24-1
CDR3nt: TGTGCCACGTCAGGAGCTACAGCGGGAAAAGAGACCCAGTACTTC
CDR3aa: CATSGATAGKETQYF

len: 16
d_gene: TRBD2
abundance: many
j_gene: TRBJ2-7
v_gene: TRBV11-1
CDR3nt: TGTGCCAGCAGCCTCCCGACTAGCGGGGCTTATTACGAGCAGTACTTC
CDR3aa: CASSLPTSGAYYEQYF

len: 14
d_gene: .
abundance: many
j_gene: TRBJ2-5
v_gene: TRBV28
CDR3nt: TGTGCCAGCAGTTCAGACAGGTTCGTCGAGACCCAGTACTTC
CDR3aa: CASSSDRFVETQYF

len: 13
d_gene: .
abundance: few
j_gene: TRBJ1-2
v_gene: TRBV25-1
CDR3nt: TGTGCCAGCAGTGCAGACAACAACTATGGCTACACCTTC
CDR3aa: CASSADNNYGYTF

len: 15
d_gene: .
abundance: many
j_gene: TRBJ2-5
v_gene: TRBV10-1
CDR3nt: TGCGCCAGCAGTGAGTCTCTAGGGGACCAAGAGATCCAGTACTTC
CDR3aa: CASSESLGDQEIQYF

len: 15
d_gene: TRBD1
abundance: .
j_gene: TRBJ2-7
v_gene: TRBV24-1
CDR3nt: TGTGCCACCAGTGATGCGACAGGGGTTAGCTACGAGCAGTACTTC
CDR3aa: CATSDATGVSYEQYF

len: 17
d_gene: TRBD1
abundance: many
j_gene: TRBJ2-7
v_gene: TRBV24-1
CDR3nt: TGTGCCACCAGTGCGTCAACAGGGGGCGGCTACTCCTACGAGCAGTACTTC
CDR3aa: CATSASTGGGYSYEQYF

len: 14
d_gene: TRBD2
abundance: many
j_gene: TRBJ2-5
v_gene: TRBV7-8
CDR3nt: TGTGCCAGCAGCTTTAGCGGGAGAATCGAGACCCAGTACTTC
CDR3aa: CASSFSGRIETQYF

len: 14
d_gene: .
abundance: .
j_gene: TRBJ1-5
v_gene: TRBV7-9
CDR3nt: TGTGCCAGCAGCCCCGGAGTTGGCGGTCAGCCCCAGCATTTT
CDR3aa: CASSPGVGGQPQHF

len: 13
d_gene: .
abundance: many
j_gene: TRBJ2-5
v_gene: TRBV7-6
CDR3nt: TGTGCCAGCAGCTTAGACGGGAGCAAGACCCAGTACTTC
CDR3aa: CASSLDGSKTQYF

len: 10
d_gene: .
abundance: few
j_gene: TRBJ1-2
v_gene: TRBV2
CDR3nt: TGTGCCACCACGGATTATGGCTACACCTTC
CDR3aa: CATTDYGYTF

len: 17
d_gene: .
abundance: many
j_gene: TRBJ2-5
v_gene: TRBV12-3/TRBV12-4
CDR3nt: TGTGCCAGCAGTGTACCCAGGTACTCCACCCGCCAAGAGACCCAGTACTTC
CDR3aa: CASSVPRYSTRQETQYF

len: 13
d_gene: TRBD1
abundance: many
j_gene: TRBJ1-1
v_gene: TRBV6-1
CDR3nt: TGTGCCAGCAGTGACAGGGGGCGCCGCTCGGCTTTCTTT
CDR3aa: CASSDRGRRSAFF

len: 14
d_gene: .
abundance: many
j_gene: TRBJ1-5
v_gene: TRBV4-2
CDR3nt: TGTGCCAGCAGCCAAGTCCTGAGAAATCAGCCCCAGCATTTT
CDR3aa: CASSQVLRNQPQHF

len: 14
d_gene: TRBD1
abundance: .
j_gene: TRBJ2-7
v_gene: TRBV12-3/TRBV12-4
CDR3nt: TGTGCCAGCAGTTTCGAATACAGGGGCTACGAGCAGTACTTC
CDR3aa: CASSFEYRGYEQYF

len: 15
d_gene: TRBD1
abundance: many
j_gene: TRBJ1-2
v_gene: TRBV5-1
CDR3nt: TGCGCCAGCAGCTCAGGACAGGGGGCTTGGTATGGCTACACCTTC
CDR3aa: CASSSGQGAWYGYTF

len: 16
d_gene: .
abundance: once
j_gene: TRBJ1-5
v_gene: TRBV15
CDR3nt: TGTGCCACCAGCGGCTCCGGGGCGCAAGGCAATCAGCCCCAGCATTTT
CDR3aa: CATSGSGAQGNQPQHF

len: 14
d_gene: .
abundance: .
j_gene: TRBJ1-2
v_gene: TRBV13
CDR3nt: TGTGCCAGCAGCTTTGAAGCGGATCGTTGGGGCTACACCTTC
CDR3aa: CASSFEADRWGYTF

len: 15
d_gene: .
abundance: .
j_gene: TRBJ2-7
v_gene: TRBV5-1
CDR3nt: TGCGCCAGCAGCTTGTCAGAGGGGCCCTCCTACGAGCAGTACTTC
CDR3aa: CASSLSEGPSYEQYF

len: 13
d_gene: .
abundance: many
j_gene: TRBJ1-1
v_gene: TRBV7-3
CDR3nt: TGTGCCAGCAGCTTTGGGGGGCTTACTGAAGCTTTCTTT
CDR3aa: CASSFGGLTEAFF

len: 13
d_gene: .
abundance: many
j_gene: TRBJ1-2
v_gene: TRBV19
CDR3nt: TGTGCCAGTAGTGTTCGAGACAGCTATGGCTACACCTTC
CDR3aa: CASSVRDSYGYTF

len: 15
d_gene: .
abundance: many
j_gene: TRBJ1-5
v_gene: TRBV10-3
CDR3nt: TGTGCCACTTTCCGGGACATATATAGCAATCAGCCCCAGCATTTT
CDR3aa: CATFRDIYSNQPQHF

len: 13
d_gene: TRBD1
abundance: many
j_gene: TRBJ2-5
v_gene: TRBV6-5
CDR3nt: TGTGCCAGCAGTTCTAACAGGGGAGAGACCCAGTACTTC
CDR3aa: CASSSNRGETQYF

len: 13
d_gene: .
abundance: many
j_gene: TRBJ1-1
v_gene: TRBV6-1
CDR3nt: TGTGCCAGCAGTGCGTGGGGCGACACTGAAGCTTTCTTT
CDR3aa: CASSAWGDTEAFF

len: 15
d_gene: TRBD1
abundance: once
j_gene: TRBJ1-1
v_gene: TRBV12-5
CDR3nt: TGTGCTAGTGGTTTGGTAGTAGGGGGCGTCACTGAAGCTTTCTTT
CDR3aa: CASGLVVGGVTEAFF

len: 11
d_gene: .
abundance: .
j_gene: TRBJ1-2
v_gene: TRBV2
CDR3nt: TGTGCCAGCAAGGGAGGGGACGGCTACACCTTC
CDR3aa: CASKGGDGYTF

len: 16
d_gene: TRBD1
abundance: many
j_gene: TRBJ2-2
v_gene: TRBV2
CDR3nt: TGTGCCACCAGACAGGGGGCGATCTTAGGCACCGGGGAGCTGTTTTTT
CDR3aa: CATRQGAILGTGELFF

len: 14
d_gene: .
abundance: many
j_gene: TRBJ1-2
v_gene: TRBV6-1
CDR3nt: TGTGCCAGCAGCCCTGCCGGGGGGTACTATGGCTACACCTTC
CDR3aa: CASSPAGGYYGYTF

len: 17
d_gene: .
abundance: few
j_gene: TRBJ2-6
v_gene: TRBV5-6
CDR3nt: TGTGCCAGCAGCTTAATCCCCTTGTCCTCTGGGGCCAACGTCCTGACTTTC
CDR3aa: CASSLIPLSSGANVLTF

len: 16
d_gene: TRBD1
abundance: .
j_gene: TRBJ1-1
v_gene: TRBV13
CDR3nt: TGTGCCAGCAGCCTCCTTTGGACAGGGGAAGGAGTAGAAGCTTTCTTT
CDR3aa: CASSLLWTGEGVEAFF

len: 14
d_gene: TRBD1
abundance: few
j_gene: TRBJ1-2
v_gene: TRBV20-1
CDR3nt: TGCAGTGCTAGAGCAACACAGGGGTACTATGGCTACACCTTC
CDR3aa: CSARATQGYYGYTF

len: 12
d_gene: TRBD1
abundance: .
j_gene: TRBJ1-1
v_gene: TRBV6-1
CDR3nt: TGTGCCGGTAAACAGGGGGGCACTGAAGCTTTCTTT
CDR3aa: CAGKQGGTEAFF

len: 16
d_gene: TRBD1
abundance: many
j_gene: TRBJ1-2
v_gene: TRBV5-5
CDR3nt: TGTGCCAGCAGCTTGGCCTGGGACAGGGAGGCATATGGCTACACCTTC
CDR3aa: CASSLAWDREAYGYTF